This T cell receptor (beta chain) was captured by sequencing in a study of vaccination effects on CD4 cells after COVID-19. Sequencing followed a ViraFEST assay step that expanded antigen-specific CD4+ T cells with viral peptide pools. A roughly 11-day culture period preceded the isolation of CD4+ T cells. Infection with SARS-CoV-2 occurred in the person between March and December 2020, and PCR confirmed it. V shed 1 base and J 0 bases; nucleotides not matched to a gene: 9. Germline lookup yields CDR1 SEHNR and CDR2 FQNEAQ (reference sequence). This CDR3 spans 19 amino acids. Method: immunoSEQ multiplex PCR; TCRdb's copy keeps in-frame clones and lacks some. The table lists about 19,000 clones, approximately 74% of them singletons. About this clone itself: Its antigen remains unknown.

The sequence was obtained from a human donor who had a prior SARS-CoV-2 infection. Sequenced here: CD4+ T cells from PBMCs cultured with SARS-CoV-2 spike peptides, sampled before COVID-19 vaccination. The chain combines TRBV7-9 with TRBJ2-7, with 13 bases aligning to TRBD2. This chain's CDR3 is CASSLERTSGGRSSYEQYF. CDR3 DNA: TGTGCCAGCAGCTTAGAGCGGACTAGCGGGGGCCGAAGCTCCTACGAGCAGTACTTC.